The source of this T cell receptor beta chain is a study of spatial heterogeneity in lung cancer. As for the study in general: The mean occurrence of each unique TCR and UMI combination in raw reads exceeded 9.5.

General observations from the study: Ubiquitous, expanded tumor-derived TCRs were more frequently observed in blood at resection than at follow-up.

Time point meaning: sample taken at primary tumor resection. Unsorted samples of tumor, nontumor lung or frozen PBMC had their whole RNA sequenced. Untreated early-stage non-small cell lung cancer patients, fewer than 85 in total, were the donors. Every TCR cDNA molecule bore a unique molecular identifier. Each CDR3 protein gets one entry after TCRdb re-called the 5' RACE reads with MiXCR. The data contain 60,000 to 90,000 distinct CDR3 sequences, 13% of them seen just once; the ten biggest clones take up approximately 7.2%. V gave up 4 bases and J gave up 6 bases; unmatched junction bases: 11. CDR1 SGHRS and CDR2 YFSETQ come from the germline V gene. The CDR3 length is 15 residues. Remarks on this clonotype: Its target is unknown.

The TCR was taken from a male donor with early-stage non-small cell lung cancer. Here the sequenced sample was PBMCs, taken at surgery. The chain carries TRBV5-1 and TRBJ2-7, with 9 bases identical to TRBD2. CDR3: CASSASGTQGGEQYF. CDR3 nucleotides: TGCGCCAGCAGCGCTAGCGGGACCCAGGGAGGCGAGCAGTACTTC.